Following are 14 T cell receptor beta chains from one sample sequenced in a study of blood T cell repertoires in COVID-19. TCRdb's copy holds only in-frame clones and misses some; the assay was immunoSEQ multiplex PCR. The profile covers about 270,000 clones, with 65% to 90% appearing a single time and about an eighth taken by the ten largest. The sample comprised peripheral blood. These receptors were taken from a woman between 65 and 79 years old with COVID-19, enrolled during active disease.

The chain combines TRBV28 with TRBJ2-7, with 9 positions matching TRBD1. There are 14 residues in the CDR3. After removal of 5 bases from V and 1 base from J, the junction contained 3 bases not matched to a gene. Per the germline V gene, CDR1 is MDHEN and CDR2 is SYDVKM. The CDR3 protein is CASSGTGFSYEQYF. In DNA, the CDR3 is TGTGCCAGCAGTGGGACAGGGTTTTCCTACGAGCAGTACTTC.

The genes are TRBV19 and TRBJ2-5, with 9 bases identical to TRBD1. The trim removed 5 bases at V and 1 base at J, leaving 5 bases unmatched. The CDR3 covers 15 residues. From germline, CDR1 is LNHDA and CDR2 SQIVND (reference sequence). The DNA for the CDR3 is TGTGCCAGTAGTTCACAGGGGGCATTCCAAGAGACCCAGTACTTC. Translating gives CASSSQGAFQETQYF.

The chain combines TRBV5-1 with TRBJ1-2; the match to TRBD1 covers 7 bases. The germline V gene has CDR1 SGHRS and CDR2 YFSETQ. There are 15 residues in the CDR3. V gave up 4 bases and J gave up 4 bases; unmatched junction bases: 10. The DNA of the CDR3 is TGCGCCAGCAGCGTCTCCGGGACAGAGATCTATGGCTACACCTTC. Translation: CASSVSGTEIYGYTF.

The V and J genes are TRBV5-4 and TRBJ2-7; 7 nucleotides line up with TRBD1. After removal of 3 bases from V and 7 bases from J, the junction contained 4 bases not matched to a gene. CDR1 is SGHNT, CDR2 YYREEE, per germline (reference sequence). The CDR3 sequence is 12 residues long. CDR3 sequence (DNA): TGTGCCAGCAGCTACAGGGGCGGAGAGCAGTACTTC. This gives the protein CASSYRGGEQYF.

CDR3 nucleotides: TGTGCCTGGAGTGGACTAGCGGGGGAACAACAGTTCTTC. Translated, it gives CAWSGLAGEQQFF. The rearrangement joins TRBV30 to TRBJ2-1; TRBD2 matches 12 bases. From germline, CDR1 is GTSNPN and CDR2 SVGIG (reference sequence). J lost 13 bases, V lost 1 base, and 5 bases had no gene match. The CDR3 totals 13 residues.

The V and J genes are TRBV28 and TRBJ1-1; D possibly corresponds to TRBD1 (5 bases). Germline CDR1 is MDHEN and CDR2 is SYDVKM. Trimming stripped 2 bases from V and 12 bases from J, with 16 bases between. The CDR3 contains 13 residues. CDR3 nucleotides: TGTGCCAGCAGTTTAGTTGTGTCAGGGCAAACTTTCTTT. This translates into CASSLVVSGQTFF.

The chain combines TRBV29-1 with TRBJ2-1; 13 bases map to TRBD2. The CDR3 spans 13 residues. Germline-derived CDR1 and CDR2 are SQVTM and ANQGSEA. J was trimmed by 8 bases and V by 6 bases; bases with no gene match: 4. The DNA for the CDR3 is TGCAGCGTCGGGACTAGCGGGGCGTATGAGCAGTTCTTC. The encoded protein is CSVGTSGAYEQFF.

The chain links TRBV6-5 to TRBJ2-5; TRBD2 is a possible D gene (6 bases). The CDR3 length is 15 residues. CDR1 and CDR2 (germline): MNHEY, SVGAGI. Trimming removed 7 bases from V and 4 bases from J, with 19 bases in between. The CDR3 DNA follows: TGTGCCAGCAAGTTTTCCCTAGGGGAGGTAGAGACCCAGTACTTC. This codes for CASKFSLGEVETQYF.

The rearrangement uses TRBV13 and TRBJ2-5; TRBD2 aligns across 11 bases. The CDR3 has 17 residues. With V trimmed by 5 bases and J by 2 bases, 10 bases remained unmatched. Germline CDR1 reads PRHDT; CDR2 reads FYEKMQ (reference sequence). The CDR3 is CASSLPSTSGDQETQYF. DNA for the CDR3: TGTGCCAGCAGCCTACCCTCGACTAGCGGGGATCAAGAGACCCAGTACTTC.

The chain uses TRBV6-5 and TRBJ2-7; a possible D gene is TRBD1 (7 bases). Per germline, CDR1 MNHEY and CDR2 SVGAGI. The CDR3 runs to 14 residues. Trimming left V 6 bases short and J 2 bases short, with 14 bases between. In DNA, the CDR3 is TGTGCCAGCAGGACAGGGACTGCCGCCTACGAGCAGTACTTC. Encoded protein: CASRTGTAAYEQYF.

This rearrangement joins TRBV5-1 to TRBJ2-3; D possibly corresponds to TRBD2 (6 bases). Germline CDR1 reads SGHRS; CDR2 reads YFSETQ. This CDR3 is 15 amino acids long. Trimming took off 8 bases at V and 1 base at J, with 17 bases between the two ends. The CDR3 nucleotides are TGCGCCAGTAGCGCTCTAGCGCGTGGCACAGATACGCAGTATTTT. Translating gives CASSALARGTDTQYF.

V is TRBV28 and J is TRBJ2-2; 7 nucleotides align to TRBD1. The CDR3 is 16 residues long. With 6 bases clipped from V and 0 bases from J, the junction kept 7 bases outside the gene matches. The germline V gene encodes CDR1 MDHEN and CDR2 SYDVKM. The chain's CDR3 is CASSLIGTANTGELFF. Written as DNA, the CDR3 is TGTGCCAGCAGCCTGATCGGGACAGCGAACACCGGGGAGCTGTTTTTT. Combining the CDR3 with reference TRBV28 and TRBJ2-2 gives the whole variable domain DVKVTQSSRYLVKRTGEKVFLECVQDMDHENMFWYRQDPGLGLRLIYFSYDVKMKEKGDIPEGYSVSREKKERFSLILESASTNQTSMYLCASSLIGTANTGELFFGEGSRLTVL.

The J gene is TRBJ2-3, the V gene TRBV5-1; D gene unclear. Germline-derived CDR1 and CDR2 are SGHRS and YFSETQ. Trimming cost V 5 bases and J 0 bases, with 10 bases left between them. CDR3 length equals 14 residues. CDR3 DNA: TGCGCCAGCAGGATCCCAACTAGCACAGATACGCAGTATTTT. Amino acid sequence: CASRIPTSTDTQYF.

This CDR3 is CASSPRGTRGLNEQFF. The CDR3 DNA follows: TGTGCCAGCAGCCCTAGGGGGACGCGGGGGCTCAATGAGCAGTTCTTC. The chain has TRBV7-3 and TRBJ2-1; D perhaps matches TRBD2 (7 bases). Germline V gene sequence: CDR1 SGHTA, CDR2 FQGTGA. The CDR3 loop spans 16 amino acids. The germline V and J ends were trimmed by 5 bases and 6 bases, with 20 bases remaining between them. Complete variable domain (other parts from reference TRBV7-3 and TRBJ2-1): GAGVSQTPSNKVTEKGKYVELRCDPISGHTALYWYRQSLGQGPEFLIYFQGTGAADDSGLPNDRFFAVRPEGSVSTLKIQRTERGDSAVYLCASSPRGTRGLNEQFFGPGTRLTVL.